The 3 T cell receptor beta chains given below trace back to one sample, sequenced in a study of cytomegalovirus exposure and HLA in healthy donors. Produced via immunoSEQ multiplex PCR; TCRdb's table is partial and in-frame only. The sample has about 110,000 clones, around 82% seen once. Sequenced: PBMCs. These receptors were collected from a young woman in good health and CMV-seronegative.

V is TRBV11-2 and J is TRBJ2-7; TRBD2 matches 9 bases. J was trimmed by 3 bases and V by 2 bases; bases with no gene match: 2. Germline loops: CDR1 SGHAT, CDR2 FQNNGV. The CDR3 is 14 amino acids. As DNA, the CDR3 is TGTGCCAGCAGCTTACTAGCGGGGAACTACGAGCAGTACTTC. It translates to CASSLLAGNYEQYF.

Here the CDR3 DNA reads TGTGCCAGCAGCGTAAACAGGGGGTTGACTGAAGCTTTCTTT. Its translation: CASSVNRGLTEAFF. The V call is TRBV9, the J call TRBJ1-1, with 8 bases aligning to TRBD1. Trimming took 1 base from V and 5 from J; bases not matched to a gene: 4. This CDR3 has 14 amino acids. Germline V gene data show CDR1 as SGDLS and CDR2 as YYNGEE.

The chain has TRBV6-5 and TRBJ1-1; 8 nucleotides line up with TRBD1. Germline values: CDR1 MNHEY, CDR2 SVGAGI. This CDR3 contains 15 residues. The V segment lost 5 bases and the J segment 1 base; nucleotides outside the gene matches: 6. Written as DNA, the CDR3 is TGTGCCAGCAGTCCAACCGGGACAGGGAACACTGAAGCTTTCTTT. As protein: CASSPTGTGNTEAFF.